This entry lists 24 T cell receptor beta chains sequenced from one sample in a study of spatial heterogeneity in lung cancer. Time point meaning: sample taken at primary tumor resection. The sequenced material consisted of unsorted whole RNA from tumor, nontumor lung or frozen PBMC. TCRdb redid the calling of the 5' RACE reads with MiXCR, one entry per CDR3 protein. The sample has several thousand distinct CDR3 sequences, 53% seen once; the top ten hold 60% to 80%. Specimen: PBMCs, collected at surgery. These receptors were obtained from a female donor with early-stage non-small cell lung cancer.

In the case of this clonotype: This beta chain is an unintended read in a library built for alpha chains; its size means little. This chain links TRBV16 with TRBJ2-1, with unresolved D. V lost 1 base and J 0 bases, leaving 10 bases between the germline ends. The CDR3 contains 16 residues. The germline gives CDR1 KGHSY, CDR2 FQNENV. CDR3 sequence (DNA): TGTGCCAGCAGCCAATGGTACATCAGCTCCTACAATGAGCAGTTCTTC. Protein: CASSQWYISSYNEQFF.

As regards this clonotype: For a library built for alpha chains, this beta chain is a stray read; little rests on its size. J is TRBJ2-7 and V is TRBV7-8; D may match TRBD1 or TRBD2 (5 bases each). The germline V gene encodes CDR1 SGHVS and CDR2 FQNEAQ. Trimming pared 5 bases from V and 2 bases from J, leaving 16 bases between. The CDR3 is 15 amino acids. The CDR3 coding sequence is TGTGCCAGCAGCCTGGGACCGCTACCCACCTACGAGCAGTACGTC. Protein product: CASSLGPLPTYEQYV.

This clonotype was detected only once. This beta chain represents an off-target read in a library built for alpha chains; its size is of limited meaning. V is TRBV3-1 and J is TRBJ2-1; 11 bases fit TRBD2. Germline V gives CDR1 LGHDT, CDR2 YNNKEL (reference sequence). The V and J ends lost 0 bases and 10 bases, in that order; junction bases with no gene match: 8. This CDR3 region has 16 residues. CDR3 protein: CASSQDVASGRQEQFF. CDR3 coding DNA: TGTGCCAGCAGCCAAGATGTGGCTAGCGGGAGGCAAGAGCAGTTCTTC.

As for this clonotype: Since the library was made to target alpha chains, this beta chain is a stray read and its abundance is not meaningful. CDR3 residues: CSVVGRGRYEQYF. CDR3 nucleotides: TGCAGCGTTGTAGGCAGAGGACGTTACGAGCAGTACTTC. The V gene is TRBV29-1, the J gene TRBJ2-7; D unclear. The CDR3 sequence is 13 residues long. V dropped 4 bases and J dropped 4 bases, with 14 bases sitting between them. CDR1 is SQVTM, CDR2 ANQGSEA, per germline.

Remarks on this clonotype: Since the library was made to target alpha chains, this beta chain is a stray read and its abundance is not meaningful. The genes are TRBV3-1 and TRBJ2-5; 8 positions match TRBD2. J lost 1 base, V lost 0 bases, and 1 base had no gene match. CDR1 and CDR2 from the germline V gene are LGHDT and YNNKEL (reference sequence). The CDR3 consists of 15 residues. For the CDR3, the DNA is TGTGCCAGCAGCCAAGACGCGGGGGGCCAAGAGACCCAGTACTTC. Translated: CASSQDAGGQETQYF.

Comments on this clonotype: Because the library targeted alpha chains, this beta chain is an off-target read whose size means little. V usage is TRBV29-1 and J usage is TRBJ2-1, with D hard to call. CDR1 SQVTM and CDR2 ANQGSEA come from the germline V gene. Deletions cut 2 bases from V and 0 bases from J, with 8 bases between. The CDR3 sequence is 14 residues long. The CDR3 DNA reads TGCAGCGTTGAACGGCGCCTCTCCTACAATGAGCAGTTCTTC. Residues: CSVERRLSYNEQFF.

Comments on this clonotype: A library prepared for alpha chains yielded this beta chain as an off-target read; its size is of little meaning. The rearrangement uses TRBV11-2 and TRBJ2-1, with 13 bases that match TRBD2. Losses at the gene ends were 5 bases for V and 8 bases for J; bases not matched to a gene: 9. Germline CDR1 reads SGHAT; CDR2 reads FQNNGV. The CDR3 contains 16 residues. The CDR3 sequence: CASSPGTSGKVHEQFF. In DNA, the CDR3 is TGTGCCAGCAGCCCGGGGACTAGCGGGAAAGTGCATGAGCAGTTCTTC.

A note on this clonotype: This beta chain is a stray sequence in a library constructed for alpha chains; its clone size is not meaningful. The V gene is TRBV6-2 or TRBV6-3, the J gene TRBJ1-1; D not resolved. The CDR3 totals 13 residues. V was cut by 6 bases and J by 1 base, with 9 bases left in between. Germline-derived CDR1 and CDR2 are MNHEY and SVGEGT. This CDR3 reads CASSLHPNTEAFF. The CDR3 DNA follows: TGTGCCAGCAGCCTACACCCGAACACTGAAGCTTTCTTT.

In the case of this clonotype: Within a library made for alpha chains, this beta chain is off target, and its count is uninformative. The CDR3 DNA follows: TGTGCCAGCAGTTTTGACAGGGGGCGTTATGAGCAGTTCTTC. Protein sequence: CASSFDRGRYEQFF. The chain employs TRBV6-2 or TRBV6-3 and TRBJ2-1; 10 nucleotides align to TRBD1. This CDR3 contains 14 residues. The germline V gene has CDR1 MNHEY and CDR2 SVGEGT. Losses at the gene ends were 4 bases for V and 8 bases for J; bases not matched to a gene: 5.

In regard to this clonotype: This beta chain is off target for a library built for alpha chains, so its abundance means little. The chain links TRBV2 to TRBJ2-5; 7 bases are a match to TRBD1. The ends lost 5 bases at V and 4 bases at J; junction bases unmatched: 4. CDR1 and CDR2 (germline): SNHLY, FYNNEI. This CDR3 is built from 13 residues. CDR3 residues: CASSRDRRETQYF. The CDR3 bases are TGTGCCAGCAGTCGGGACAGAAGAGAGACCCAGTACTTC. Combining the CDR3 with reference TRBV2 and TRBJ2-5 gives the whole variable domain EPEVTQTPSHQVTQMGQEVILRCVPISNHLYFYWYRQILGQKVEFLVSFYNNEISEKSEIFDDQFSVERPDGSNFTLKIRSTKLEDSAMYFCASSRDRRETQYFGPGTRLLVL.

Comments on this clonotype: This beta chain is an off-target read within a library intended for alpha chains, so its frequency means little. CDR3 nucleotide sequence: TGCGCCACTCACACGGGGGCGTCCAAAAACATTCAGTACTTC. This codes for CATHTGASKNIQYF. The chain has TRBV23-1 and TRBJ2-4; tentatively, D is TRBD1 or TRBD2 (6 bases each). TRBV23-1 is an ORF, and what it does is uncertain. The V and J ends lost 10 bases and 2 bases respectively, with 15 bases between them. The CDR3 is 14 amino acids.

With regard to this clonotype: This beta chain came through as a stray read in a library set up for alpha chains, and its size says little. This chain joins TRBV20-1 and TRBJ2-2, with 7 bases that match TRBD2. This CDR3 contains 12 residues. Germline assignment: CDR1 DFQATT and CDR2 SNEGSKA (reference sequence). The J segment lost 5 bases and the V segment lost 4 bases, leaving 1 base of the junction unmatched. DNA of the CDR3: TGCAGTGCTACGGGACTAACCGGGGAGCTGTTTTTT. Translating gives CSATGLTGELFF.

As regards this clonotype: In a library made to pick up alpha chains, this beta chain is a stray read with a size that means little. V usage is TRBV27 and J usage is TRBJ2-2; no firm D call. Between the trimmed V and J ends, which lost 3 bases and 1 base, there was a span of 9 bases. In germline, CDR1 is MNHEY, CDR2 SMNVEV (reference sequence). This CDR3 spans 15 amino acids. As DNA, the CDR3 is TGTGCCAGCAGTTTTTTTCGCGGGAACACCGGGGAGCTGTTTTTT. Translating it yields CASSFFRGNTGELFF.

As to this clonotype: In a library made to pick up alpha chains, this beta chain is a stray read with a size that means little. The chain employs TRBV7-9 and TRBJ2-1, with TRBD2 matching 9 bases. The CDR3 totals 16 residues. The junction had 5 bases not matched to a gene; V was cut back by 5 bases and J by 0 bases. Looked up from germline, CDR1 is SEHNR and CDR2 is FQNEAQ (reference sequence). The CDR3 sequence: CASSLTSGLSYNEQFF. The CDR3 DNA follows: TGTGCCAGCAGCCTCACTAGCGGGCTCTCCTACAATGAGCAGTTCTTC.

As concerns this clonotype: This beta chain came through as a stray read in a library set up for alpha chains, and its size says little. The chain combines TRBV9 with TRBJ2-1, with a tentative D call TRBD2 (6 bases). Deletions cut 0 bases from V and 9 bases from J, with 13 bases between. This CDR3 contains 14 residues. Germline CDR1 SGDLS, CDR2 YYNGEE. The CDR3 DNA reads TGTGCCAGCAGCGTAGGCGGGATGCAGGGTGAGCAGTTCTTC. This sequence encodes CASSVGGMQGEQFF. Using reference TRBV9 and TRBJ2-1 for the parts outside the CDR3, the full variable domain is DSGVTQTPKHLITATGQRVTLRCSPRSGDLSVYWYQQSLDQGLQFLIQYYNGEERAKGNILERFSAQQFPDLHSELNLSSLELGDSALYFCASSVGGMQGEQFFGPGTRLTVL.

To note about this clonotype: This beta chain is an unintended read in a library built for alpha chains; its size means little. The rearrangement uses TRBV7-2 and TRBJ2-3; possibly TRBD2 for D (6 bases). V was clipped by 5 bases and J by 2 bases, with 14 bases between them. This CDR3 has 15 residues. Germline assignment: CDR1 SGHTA and CDR2 FQGNSA. The chain's CDR3 is CASSRMEGFTDTQYF. CDR3 sequence (DNA): TGTGCCAGCAGCCGCATGGAGGGGTTCACAGATACGCAGTATTTT.

By sample fraction, this clonotype is medium-sized (0.01 to 0.1%). In a library made to pick up alpha chains, this beta chain is a stray read with a size that means little. The V call is TRBV19, the J call TRBJ2-3; D unclear. This CDR3 has 13 residues. Deletions cut 2 bases from V and 2 bases from J, with 5 bases between. Per the germline V gene, CDR1 is LNHDA and CDR2 is SQIVND (reference sequence). CDR3 coding DNA: TGTGCCAGTAGTATAATCCACACAGATACGCAGTATTTT. Translated: CASSIIHTDTQYF.

Details on this clonotype: A junction end diverges from the germline sequence, so it may reflect a read error. Because this beta chain is a stray read in a library intended to capture alpha chains, its abundance should not be given much weight. The chain recombines TRBV20-1 with TRBJ2-7, with D possibly TRBD1 on 6 matching bases. Germline values: CDR1 DFQATT, CDR2 SNEGSKA (reference sequence). This CDR3 is built from 12 residues. The CDR3 DNA reads as TGCAGTGCTAGAGCGCTGGGGGCCGGACCTCACTTC. Translated: CSARALGAGPHF.

Comments on this clonotype: This beta chain is a stray read from a library made for alpha chains; its abundance is not meaningful. This sequence joins TRBV7-2 and TRBJ2-3; D unresolved. The CDR3 runs 14 residues. Germline CDR1 is SGHTA and CDR2 is FQGNSA. V was shortened by 6 bases and J by 2 bases, with 12 bases between the two germline ends. CDR3 sequence: CASRITLNTDTQYF. Here the CDR3 DNA reads TGTGCCAGCAGAATAACCCTAAACACAGATACGCAGTATTTT.

About this clonotype: This beta chain appears as a stray read in a library generated for alpha chains; its size is not informative. CDR3 sequence: CASLIDGNTEAFF. CDR3 sequence (DNA): TGTGCCAGCCTTATTGACGGAAACACTGAAGCTTTCTTT. The genes are TRBV6-6 and TRBJ1-1; D unclear. This CDR3 region has 13 residues. The germline V gene has CDR1 MNHNY and CDR2 SVGAGI (reference sequence). V was clipped by 8 bases and J by 2 bases, with 12 bases between them.

In its sample, this clonotype was seen a few times. Since it is a stray read in a library aimed at alpha chains, this beta chain has a size that is not meaningful. V is TRBV6-2 or TRBV6-3 and J is TRBJ2-1; TRBD2 agrees at 13 bases. This CDR3 spans 16 amino acids. CDR1 and CDR2 from the germline V gene are MNHEY and SVGEGT. The ends lost 5 bases at V and 9 bases at J; junction bases unmatched: 10. The CDR3 loop reads CASSRELAGGTGEQFF. CDR3 in DNA: TGTGCCAGCAGTAGAGAACTAGCGGGAGGGACGGGTGAGCAGTTCTTC.

As to this clonotype: Being off target in a library aimed at alpha chains, this beta chain has a size of little meaning. The chain joins TRBV11-2 to TRBJ2-7, with TRBD2 identical over 8 bases. The V segment lost 10 bases and the J segment 0 bases; nucleotides outside the gene matches: 5. Germline V CDR1 and CDR2: SGHAT, FQNNGV. CDR3 size: 13 residues. This CDR3 is CATSGPISYEQYF. The CDR3, as DNA: TGTGCCACTAGCGGGCCCATCTCCTACGAGCAGTACTTC.

Note on this clonotype: As an off-target read in a library built for alpha chains, this beta chain has a frequency of little significance. The chain uses TRBV7-9 and TRBJ1-6; no definite D call. From germline, CDR1 is SEHNR and CDR2 FQNEAQ (reference sequence). V lost 6 bases and J lost 7, with 7 bases in between. This CDR3 contains 12 residues. The CDR3: CASSLQNSPLHF. CDR3 DNA: TGTGCCAGCAGTTTACAGAATTCACCCCTCCACTTT.

As for this clonotype: The library was designed around alpha chains, so this beta chain is a stray read whose abundance carries little weight. This chain connects TRBV29-1 to TRBJ2-2; a weak D match, TRBD1 (6 bases). The germline gives CDR1 SQVTM, CDR2 ANQGSEA. CDR3 length equals 16 residues. Deletions cut 6 bases from V and 3 bases from J, with 20 bases between. The CDR3 DNA is TGCAGCGTCCGAGTGGGTGGGGGCGCAGACACCGGGGAGCTGTTTTTT. This encodes CSVRVGGGADTGELFF.